These T cell receptor beta chains were read from a single sample in a study of stem cell transplantation in POMP-related autoinflammatory disease. Generated by immunoSEQ multiplex PCR, the TCRdb table keeps only in-frame clones and is missing some. The sample holds more than 20,000 clones, 82% seen once. Here the sequenced sample was CD4+ T cells from PBMCs, taken before stem cell transplantation. These receptors originate from a human donor with POMP-related autoinflammation and immune dysregulation (PRAID). CDR3s include the opening cysteine and the closing phenylalanine or tryptophan. Each record gives: J gene, CDR3 length, V gene, CDR3 protein.

>TRBJ1-5|16|TRBV4-1
CASSQGSGLRDQPQHF
>TRBJ2-5|14|TRBV7-9
CASSPPGAGETQYF
>TRBJ2-7|15|TRBV6-5
CASSYSGTGTYEQYF
>TRBJ2-2|16|TRBV7-3
CASSLGSGAGTGELFF
>TRBJ1-2|16|TRBV11-2
CASTRSETQSNYGYTF
>TRBJ1-1|16|TRBV10-3
CAISESRDRAGTEAFF
>TRBJ1-2|12|TRBV29-1
CSVSDVGYGYTF
>TRBJ1-2|18|TRBV28
CASSLIHRNRGSHYGYTF
>TRBJ1-1|15|TRBV2
CASSADAGASTEAFF
>TRBJ1-3|14|TRBV19
CASSSGQSGNTIYF
>TRBJ2-4|13|TRBV29-1
CSVAKEAKNIQYF
>TRBJ1-1|18|TRBV5-8
CASSLAPGAGTINTEAFF
>TRBJ2-5|14|TRBV18
CASSPRGARETQYF
>TRBJ1-4|16|TRBV6-5
CASSYSSGLRGEKLFF
>TRBJ1-5|14|TRBV7-9
CASSLQGGNQPQHF
>TRBJ2-3|16|TRBV7-6
CASSLGRLAGRDTQYF
>TRBJ2-7|16|TRBV27
CASSFSSGSFGSEQYF
>TRBJ1-2|14|TRBV29-1
CSALGQGIPYGYTF
>TRBJ2-6|19|TRBV12-1
CASSFAVTGYRSGANVLTF
>TRBJ2-6|16|TRBV6-5
CASSFTGYSGANVLTF
>TRBJ2-7|13|TRBV5-6
CASSRDPSGEQYF
>TRBJ2-5|14|TRBV28
CASSLHRLQETQYF
>TRBJ1-1|13|TRBV18
CASSSDSNTEAFF
>TRBJ1-1|14|TRBV27
CASSYSGIYTEAFF
>TRBJ1-6|17|TRBV27
CASSWSKQGWNNSPLHF
>TRBJ2-7|17|TRBV28
CASSLGQTGRAPYEQYF
>TRBJ1-4|13|TRBV6-5
CASSLGRREKLFF
>TRBJ2-1|14|TRBV28
CASSFTSGQNEQFF
>TRBJ1-5|16|TRBV7-8
CASSLATFYSNQPQHF
>TRBJ1-5|16|TRBV12-2
CASRRGWEVGNQPQHF
>TRBJ2-2|15|TRBV18
CASSPWATSTGELFF
>TRBJ2-5|14|TRBV7-2
CASSPDRAVLTQYF
>TRBJ1-1|13|TRBV7-8
CASSLVGNTEAFF
>TRBJ2-1|16|TRBV18
CASSPRGQSSYNEQFF
>TRBJ1-4|14|TRBV27
CASSFDRPNEKLFF
>TRBJ1-2|13|TRBV7-6
CASSFGTGGGYTF
>TRBJ1-1|15|TRBV9
CASSVEARPDTEAFF
>TRBJ2-7|16|TRBV4-1
CASSPPRGGLEYEQYF
>TRBJ2-5|16|TRBV2
CASSANSGGTGETQYF
>TRBJ1-2|12|TRBV28
CASTPSNYGYTF
>TRBJ1-2|15|TRBV19
CASSMSDRHLVGYTF
>TRBJ2-5|15|TRBV18
CASSKGDGGQETQYF
>TRBJ1-3|14|TRBV27
CASSPGGYRNTIYF